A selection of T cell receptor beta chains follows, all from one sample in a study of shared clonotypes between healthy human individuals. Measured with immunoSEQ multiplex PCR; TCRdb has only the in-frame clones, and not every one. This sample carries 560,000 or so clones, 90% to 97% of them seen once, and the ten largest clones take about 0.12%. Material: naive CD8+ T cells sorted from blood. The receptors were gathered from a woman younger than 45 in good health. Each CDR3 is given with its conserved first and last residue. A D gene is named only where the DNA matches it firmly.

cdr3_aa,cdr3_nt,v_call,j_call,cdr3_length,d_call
CASKGPLAGGFDTGELFF,TGTGCCAGTAAGGGTCCACTAGCGGGAGGATTTGACACCGGGGAGCTGTTTTTT,TRBV19,TRBJ2-2,18,TRBD2
CASRRLAGEYEQYF,TGTGCCAGCAGGAGACTAGCGGGAGAATACGAGCAGTACTTC,TRBV27,TRBJ2-7,14,TRBD2
CASRVSGANVLTF,TGCGCCAGCAGAGTCTCTGGGGCCAACGTCCTGACTTTC,TRBV5-1,TRBJ2-6,13,.
CAISESMDLRNTEAFF,TGTGCCATCAGTGAGTCGATGGACCTTAGGAACACTGAAGCTTTCTTT,TRBV10-3,TRBJ1-1,16,.
CASSVGTGSEAFF,TGTGCCAGCAGCGTAGGGACAGGCAGTGAAGCTTTCTTT,TRBV9,TRBJ1-1,13,TRBD1
CASSQGQGARAFF,TGTGCCAGCAGCCAGGGACAGGGGGCCCGAGCTTTCTTT,TRBV14,TRBJ1-1,13,TRBD1
CASSLDRDEETQYF,TGTGCCAGCAGCTTAGACAGGGACGAAGAGACCCAGTACTTC,TRBV7-8,TRBJ2-5,14,.
CASRKTGLNEKLFF,TGTGCCAGCAGGAAGACAGGGCTTAATGAAAAACTGTTTTTT,TRBV6-1,TRBJ1-4,14,TRBD1
CASSPSGSVHEQYF,TGTGCCAGCAGTCCAAGCGGGAGTGTGCACGAGCAGTACTTC,TRBV27,TRBJ2-7,14,TRBD2
CASSLAGTEAFF,TGTGCCAGCAGCTTAGCCGGTACTGAAGCTTTCTTT,TRBV7-9,TRBJ1-1,12,.
CASSPAPGTGFYEQYF,TGCGCCAGCAGCCCAGCCCCGGGGACAGGGTTCTACGAGCAGTACTTC,TRBV5-1,TRBJ2-7,16,TRBD1
CASSFRQGVNEQYF,TGTGCCAGTAGTTTTCGACAGGGGGTGAACGAGCAGTACTTC,TRBV19,TRBJ2-7,14,TRBD1
CASSPRSGRVSGEQYF,TGTGCCAGCAGCCCTCGAAGCGGGAGAGTCTCCGGGGAGCAGTACTTC,TRBV28,TRBJ2-7,16,TRBD2
CASSLGDTTSTEAFF,TGCGCCAGCAGCTTGGGGGACACCACTTCCACTGAAGCTTTCTTT,TRBV5-1,TRBJ1-1,15,.
CASSASSGPTFYEQYF,TGTGCCAGCAGTGCAAGCTCCGGGCCTACATTCTACGAGCAGTACTTC,TRBV27,TRBJ2-7,16,.